This T cell receptor beta chain appears in the sequencing data of a study of cytomegalovirus exposure and HLA in healthy donors. Germline values: CDR1 SGDLS, CDR2 YYNGEE. Trimming at V came to 2 bases and at J to 1 base, leaving 16 bases not matched to a gene. This CDR3 is built from 20 residues. Comment on this clone: Its antigen is undetermined.

General study results and limits: TCR clusters originating in the first cohort tended to co-occur in the 120 validation repertoires, according to a later analysis.

Using immunoSEQ multiplex PCR, the repertoire was profiled, and TCRdb retains in-frame clones only, with some absent. Among 100,000 to 150,000 clones listed, around 86% were seen once. This chain uses TRBV9 with TRBJ1-3, with 9 bases that match TRBD1. The sample consisted of PBMCs. This receptor was obtained from a man aged 18-30 years in good health and CMV-seronegative. In DNA form, the CDR3 reads TGTGCCAGCAGCGTGACCAAGAGCGCACCGGGACAGGGATCTGGAAACACCATATATTTT. Its protein is CASSVTKSAPGQGSGNTIYF.